This T cell receptor beta chain comes out of a study of shared clonotypes between healthy human individuals. In the study overall: Three plates were used per donor for CD4 naive, three for CD4 memory, two for CD8 naive and one for CD8 memory. Study-wide results and caveats: Sampling used blood alone; tissue repertoires probably differ.

This CDR3 has 12 amino acids. V lost 5 bases, J lost 2 bases, and 5 bases lay in between. CDR1 and CDR2 from the germline V gene are LGHNT and FRNRAP. Concerning this clone itself: What it recognizes is unknown. Other nucleotide sequences from this sample produce the same CDR3.

The DNA input per sorted-subset replicate PCR was 150 to 200 ng, corresponding to some 30,000 T cell genomes. Generated by immunoSEQ multiplex PCR, the TCRdb table keeps only in-frame clones and is missing some. This table has 2.3 million or so clones, more than 85% appearing once. The sequence was collected from a man aged 18 to 29 in good health. Some clones in this sample may be carry-over from other donors' samples. Sequencing used naive CD4+ T cells from PBMCs. The subset: CD45RA+ positively selected. This chain connects TRBV12-5 to TRBJ2-3; D is unresolved. The CDR3 region has the DNA TGTGCTAGTGGTCTGAACACAGATACGCAGTATTTT. This gives the protein CASGLNTDTQYF. Using reference TRBV12-5 and TRBJ2-3 for the parts outside the CDR3, the full variable domain is DARVTQTPRHKVTEMGQEVTMRCQPILGHNTVFWYRQTMMQGLELLAYFRNRAPLDDSGMPKDRFSAEMPDATLATLKIQPSEPRDSAVYFCASGLNTDTQYFGPGTRLTVL.